Sequencing of this T cell receptor beta chain was carried out in a study of OX40 agonist ivuxolimab in advanced cancers. The V gene's germline CDR1 is SGHTA and CDR2 FQGTGA. The CDR3 covers 16 residues. Points on this clone: Its target is not known.

A history of autoimmune disease or systemic immunosuppression excluded patients. The repertoire was sequenced with immunoSEQ multiplex PCR; TCRdb's copy has only in-frame clones and lacks some. Among just under 20,000 clones listed, 80% to 90% were seen once. The study, taken as a whole, reports: The study found among the lowest clonal expansion in partial responders at 0.1-3.0 mg/kg.

The source material was CD4+ or CD8+ T cells sorted from blood, sampled in a trial of the OX40 agonist ivuxolimab. The chain uses TRBV7-3 and TRBJ2-5; 10 bases align to TRBD2. The assigned J gene may be wrong: the sequence end matches TRBJ2-7 better. This receptor was identified in an adult with an advanced solid tumor such as melanoma, head and neck, liver or kidney cancer. In nucleotides, the CDR3 is TGTGCCAGCAGCCACCAGCGGGAGGGCCGGGAACACGAGCAGTACTTC. Protein sequence: CASSHQREGREHEQYF.